Listed below are T cell receptor beta chains from one sample, sequenced in a study of shared clonotypes between healthy human individuals. Assay: immunoSEQ multiplex PCR; the TCRdb copy retains only in-frame clones and omits some. The profile shows 1.5 million to 2.5 million clones, about 95% of them singletons. Sequences were obtained from naive CD8+ T cells sorted from blood. The receptors originated from a young man in good health. The CDR3 runs from the conserved cysteine through the conserved F or W. The D gene is left open where the match is weak.

d_gene: .
v_gene: TRBV5-4
j_gene: TRBJ2-6
CDR3aa: CASSLGAGANVLTF

d_gene: .
v_gene: TRBV28
j_gene: TRBJ2-7
CDR3aa: CASDNPGEASYEQYF

d_gene: TRBD2
v_gene: TRBV7-6
j_gene: TRBJ2-1
CDR3aa: CASSLGAGLAGDYNEQFF

d_gene: TRBD2
v_gene: TRBV29-1
j_gene: TRBJ2-1
CDR3aa: CSVEGAGAYNEQFF

d_gene: .
v_gene: TRBV14
j_gene: TRBJ1-4
CDR3aa: CASSQDRLEKLFF

d_gene: TRBD2
v_gene: TRBV2
j_gene: TRBJ2-1
CDR3aa: CASSGFLAGVHEQFF

d_gene: .
v_gene: TRBV4-1
j_gene: TRBJ1-2
CDR3aa: CASSQGSGLMLYGYTF

d_gene: .
v_gene: TRBV6-5
j_gene: TRBJ1-2
CDR3aa: CASSQGLISNYGYTF

d_gene: .
v_gene: TRBV6-6
j_gene: TRBJ1-3
CDR3aa: CASSYAGPGNTIYF

d_gene: .
v_gene: TRBV11-2
j_gene: TRBJ2-1
CDR3aa: CASSLAATYNEQFF

d_gene: .
v_gene: TRBV19
j_gene: TRBJ1-5
CDR3aa: CASRVRGSGPQHF

d_gene: TRBD1
v_gene: TRBV4-1
j_gene: TRBJ2-1
CDR3aa: CASSQDRGTEQFF

d_gene: .
v_gene: TRBV4-3
j_gene: TRBJ1-6
CDR3aa: CASSQDHSPGSSYNSPLHF

d_gene: TRBD1
v_gene: TRBV28
j_gene: .
CDR3aa: CASTLGTGGFDEQYF

d_gene: TRBD1
v_gene: TRBV28
j_gene: TRBJ2-7
CDR3aa: CASSFGQGNYGQYF

d_gene: .
v_gene: TRBV5-6
j_gene: TRBJ1-2
CDR3aa: CASSLEQGFYGYTF

d_gene: TRBD1
v_gene: TRBV5-1
j_gene: TRBJ1-4
CDR3aa: CASSLARQGAREKLFF

d_gene: .
v_gene: TRBV5-4
j_gene: TRBJ1-5
CDR3aa: CASSWDGGQPQHF

d_gene: TRBD2
v_gene: TRBV11-2
j_gene: TRBJ2-7
CDR3aa: CASSSPGGAGSYEQYF

d_gene: .
v_gene: TRBV27
j_gene: TRBJ2-3
CDR3aa: CASSPQVPPSTDTQYF

d_gene: TRBD1
v_gene: TRBV5-6
j_gene: TRBJ2-2
CDR3aa: CASSLEGAQDSGELFF

d_gene: .
v_gene: TRBV4-3
j_gene: TRBJ2-3
CDR3aa: CASSPIGAGADTQYF

d_gene: TRBD1
v_gene: TRBV29-1
j_gene: TRBJ2-7
CDR3aa: CSVEGQGEYEQYF

d_gene: .
v_gene: TRBV29-1
j_gene: TRBJ1-2
CDR3aa: CSVDGGSYGYTF

d_gene: .
v_gene: TRBV10-3
j_gene: TRBJ2-3
CDR3aa: CAAQTAWDTDTQYF

d_gene: .
v_gene: TRBV30
j_gene: TRBJ1-3
CDR3aa: CAWYRGTGNTIYF

d_gene: .
v_gene: TRBV27
j_gene: TRBJ2-7
CDR3aa: CASSSHPGEQYF

d_gene: TRBD2
v_gene: TRBV4-1
j_gene: TRBJ2-1
CDR3aa: CASSPGGSEQFF

d_gene: .
v_gene: TRBV28
j_gene: TRBJ1-6
CDR3aa: CASSLSWGNSPLHF

d_gene: .
v_gene: TRBV7-9
j_gene: TRBJ2-1
CDR3aa: CASSLALGTPNEQFF

d_gene: TRBD1
v_gene: TRBV18
j_gene: TRBJ2-7
CDR3aa: CASSPPVTGTGSYEQYF

d_gene: .
v_gene: TRBV6-6
j_gene: TRBJ1-6
CDR3aa: CASSSAPGSPDSPLHF

d_gene: TRBD2
v_gene: TRBV27
j_gene: TRBJ2-7
CDR3aa: CASSLFPPASGRVEYEQYF

d_gene: TRBD1
v_gene: TRBV6-5
j_gene: TRBJ2-7
CDR3aa: CASGQGISYEQYF

d_gene: .
v_gene: TRBV30
j_gene: TRBJ2-7
CDR3aa: CAWSHGRGYEQYF

d_gene: .
v_gene: TRBV10-2
j_gene: TRBJ2-1
CDR3aa: CASSGGLEQFF

d_gene: TRBD1
v_gene: TRBV11-2
j_gene: TRBJ1-4
CDR3aa: CASSLWPGTGVMSEKLFF

d_gene: .
v_gene: TRBV5-4
j_gene: TRBJ2-3
CDR3aa: CASSWTTDTQYF

d_gene: TRBD1
v_gene: TRBV5-6
j_gene: TRBJ2-1
CDR3aa: CASSLGGTGHNEQFF

d_gene: .
v_gene: TRBV13
j_gene: TRBJ1-4
CDR3aa: CASSLGPREKLFF

d_gene: TRBD1
v_gene: TRBV6-1
j_gene: TRBJ2-2
CDR3aa: CASSEVGSPDRGLGGELFF

d_gene: .
v_gene: TRBV5-1
j_gene: TRBJ1-5
CDR3aa: CASHFKGGCYNNQPQHF

d_gene: .
v_gene: TRBV30
j_gene: TRBJ1-5
CDR3aa: CAWSPGTFNQPQHF

d_gene: TRBD1
v_gene: TRBV18
j_gene: TRBJ2-7
CDR3aa: CASSQGQAGYEQYF

d_gene: .
v_gene: TRBV9
j_gene: TRBJ2-2
CDR3aa: CASSVESAGWGNTGELFF

d_gene: TRBD1
v_gene: TRBV5-5
j_gene: TRBJ1-1
CDR3aa: CASSLRQGARTEAFF

d_gene: .
v_gene: TRBV5-5
j_gene: TRBJ1-1
CDR3aa: CASTLGLTDTEAFF

d_gene: .
v_gene: TRBV6-1
j_gene: TRBJ2-2
CDR3aa: CASSLLGSGELFF

d_gene: TRBD1
v_gene: TRBV27
j_gene: TRBJ2-7
CDR3aa: CASSLSPGTGLNEQYF

d_gene: .
v_gene: TRBV12-5
j_gene: TRBJ1-3
CDR3aa: CASGFWAGSGNTIYF